This T cell receptor (beta chain) was captured by sequencing in a study of T-cell memory formation after mild COVID-19. Study overall: Largely donor-specific sequence clusters came from a couple of donors.

About this clonotype itself: No antigen is known for it.

One entry per CDR3 protein results from TCRdb running MiXCR on the 5' RACE reads. The sample includes hundreds of thousands of distinct CDR3 sequences, approximately 13% of them seen just once. The CDR3 extends over 17 amino acids. The V gene end was trimmed by 0 bases and the J gene end by 2 bases; junction bases not matched to a gene: 10. Per germline, CDR1 LGHNA and CDR2 YNFKEQ. Study-wide points: Mainly CM and EM harbored the contracting CD4+ clones; mainly EMRA harbored the CD8+ ones. Nothing showed for sure that second-wave clones peaking on day 37 were SARS-CoV-2 specific.

The source of this sequence is a man aged 18 to 30 who had mild COVID-19 (a few samples of this study predate the infection). Cell type and time point are not known. This rearrangement joins TRBV4-2 to TRBJ2-7; TRBD2 matches at 7 bases. The sequenced material came from PBMCs or a T cell subset sorted from them (not recorded which). CDR3 sequence: CASSQDGRSGGTYEQYF. The CDR3 region has the DNA TGTGCCAGCAGCCAAGATGGAAGATCGGGGGGAACCTACGAGCAGTACTTC.